One sample yielded the 15 T cell receptor beta chains listed below, sequenced in a study of cytomegalovirus exposure and HLA in healthy donors. A multiplex PCR was run with 60 Vbeta primers and 13 Jbeta primers. The repertoire was sequenced with immunoSEQ multiplex PCR; TCRdb's copy has only in-frame clones and lacks some. The sample includes over 110,000 clones, under 90% seen only once; the top ten take around 2.4%. The sequenced sample was PBMCs. The receptors stem from a male donor in good health and CMV-seronegative.

The V and J genes are TRBV7-3 and TRBJ2-1, with 11 bases that match TRBD2. From germline, CDR1 is SGHTA and CDR2 FQGTGA. This CDR3 region has 17 residues. The trim removed 4 bases at V and 7 bases at J, leaving 12 bases unmatched. The CDR3 is CASSSPLGSGRDNEQFF. CDR3 sequence (DNA): TGTGCCAGCAGCTCCCCCCTCGGTAGCGGGAGGGATAATGAGCAGTTCTTC.

The chain links TRBV5-6 to TRBJ1-2; 10 bases are shared with TRBD1. The CDR3 loop spans 16 amino acids. The junction had 11 bases not matched to a gene; V was cut back by 4 bases and J by 5 bases. From germline, CDR1 is SGHDT and CDR2 YYEEEE. This CDR3 is CASSRYRQGAEYGYTF. For the CDR3, the DNA is TGTGCCAGCAGCCGCTACAGACAGGGGGCAGAGTATGGCTACACCTTC.

V usage is TRBV30 and J usage is TRBJ1-4; no firm D call. Germline V lookup: CDR1 GTSNPN, CDR2 SVGIG (reference sequence). V dropped 8 bases and J dropped 5 bases, with 12 bases sitting between them. The length of the CDR3 is 12 residues. Here the CDR3 reads CAAGVLNEKLFF. Written as DNA, the CDR3 is TGTGCCGCCGGGGTCCTAAATGAAAAACTGTTTTTT.

The V gene is TRBV18, the J gene TRBJ2-3, with TRBD1 matching 7 bases. This CDR3 region has 13 residues. Germline trimming cut 3 bases from V and 6 bases from J; bases unmatched to any gene: 3. CDR1 KGHSH and CDR2 LQKENI come from the germline V gene. Written as DNA, the CDR3 is TGTGCCAGCTCACCGGAGACAGGGGATACGCAGTATTTT. The encoded protein is CASSPETGDTQYF. The whole variable domain, remainder taken from reference TRBV18 and TRBJ2-3, is NAGVMQNPRHLVRRRGQEARLRCSPMKGHSHVYWYRQLPEEGLKFMVYLQKENIIDESGMPKERFSAEFPKEGPSILRIQQVVRGDSAAYFCASSPETGDTQYFGPGTRLTVL.

CDR3 in amino acids: CASSPGTSGITQYF. The CDR3 region has the DNA TGTGCCAGCAGCCCCGGGACTAGCGGGATTACGCAGTACTTC. V is TRBV27 and J is TRBJ2-7; the match to TRBD2 covers 13 bases. There are 14 residues in the CDR3. Germline lookup yields CDR1 MNHEY and CDR2 SMNVEV (reference sequence). Trimming took 6 bases from V and 9 from J; bases not matched to a gene: 8.

This rearrangement joins TRBV5-1 to TRBJ2-7, with TRBD1 matching over 9 bases. The CDR3 runs to 16 residues. V was clipped by 3 bases and J by 2 bases; unmatched bases: 9. CDR1 and CDR2 from the germline V gene are SGHRS and YFSETQ. This CDR3 reads CASSSGIGTGTYEQYF. DNA for the CDR3: TGCGCCAGCAGCTCCGGGATCGGGACAGGGACCTACGAGCAGTACTTC.

This sequence joins TRBV2 and TRBJ1-2; D is ambiguous. This CDR3 is built from 11 residues. Per germline, CDR1 SNHLY and CDR2 FYNNEI. Trimming removed 7 bases at V and 8 bases at J, with 11 bases between. This CDR3 reads CASKQPLGYTF. The DNA of the CDR3 is TGTGCCAGCAAACAACCTCTGGGCTACACCTTC.

The chain links TRBV11-2 to TRBJ2-3, with D possibly TRBD2 on 7 matching bases. Germline loops: CDR1 SGHAT, CDR2 FQNNGV. The CDR3 is 15 amino acids. The V end lost 5 bases, the J end lost 1 base, and 13 bases lay between the germline ends. The CDR3 is CASSQRGHRTDTQYF. CDR3 in DNA: TGTGCCAGCAGCCAGCGGGGACATCGCACAGATACGCAGTATTTT.

This rearrangement joins TRBV6-6 to TRBJ2-1, with D perhaps TRBD1 (6 bases). Germline-derived CDR1 and CDR2 are MNHNY and SVGAGI (reference sequence). The CDR3 spans 15 residues. Trimming cost V 1 base and J 0 bases, with 7 bases left between them. CDR3 nucleotides: TGTGCCAGCAGTTACTTAGGGGGCTCCTACAATGAGCAGTTCTTC. This sequence encodes CASSYLGGSYNEQFF.

The CDR3 DNA reads as TGCAGCGTATGGACAGGGTTCTACGAGCAGTACTTC. Its protein product is CSVWTGFYEQYF. The rearrangement joins TRBV29-1 to TRBJ2-7; 8 nucleotides match TRBD1. The CDR3 length is 12 residues. Trimming took 6 bases from V and 3 from J; bases not matched to a gene: 4. Per the germline V gene, CDR1 is SQVTM and CDR2 is ANQGSEA.

V usage is TRBV7-8 and J usage is TRBJ1-2; D is unresolved. V was trimmed by 2 bases and J by 4 bases, leaving 8 bases between them. CDR3 length: 13 residues. Germline-derived CDR1 and CDR2 are SGHVS and FQNEAQ. CDR3 sequence (DNA): TGTGCCAGCAGCTTAACACCCAGCTATGGCTACACCTTC. Translation gives CASSLTPSYGYTF.

Comments on this clone: This sample includes further DNA sequences coding for the same CDR3. This chain joins TRBV4-1 and TRBJ2-5; unclear D gene. CDR1 MGHRA and CDR2 YSYEKL come from the germline V gene. Deletions cut 0 bases from V and 5 bases from J, with 7 bases between. The CDR3 has 13 residues. CDR3 amino acids: CASSQDAEETQYF. CDR3 bases: TGCGCCAGCAGCCAAGATGCGGAGGAGACCCAGTACTTC.

The rearrangement joins TRBV21-1 to TRBJ1-6; the table's TRBD1 call for D was not verified on the DNA. TRBV21-1 is assigned pseudogene status. CDR3 size: 10 residues. The CDR3 DNA is TGTGCCAGATTACCCAGAAAACTCCACTTT. Translating gives CARLPRKLHF.

V gene TRBV19 combines with J gene TRBJ1-5; 8 bases fit TRBD1. Per germline, CDR1 LNHDA and CDR2 SQIVND (reference sequence). Trimming at V came to 6 bases and at J to 7 bases, leaving 11 bases not matched to a gene. The CDR3 is 15 residues long. The CDR3 DNA follows: TGTGCCAGTAGCACTCTACAGGGGGTAATACAGCCCCAGCATTTT. It is translated as CASSTLQGVIQPQHF.

The chain has TRBV28 and TRBJ2-5; the match to TRBD2 covers 9 bases. The germline V gene encodes CDR1 MDHEN and CDR2 SYDVKM. The CDR3 sequence is 14 residues long. V lost 7 bases and J lost 4; bases outside the gene matches: 7. The CDR3 DNA is TGTGCCAGCACACGGACTAGCGTTGGAGAGACCCAGTACTTC. It is translated as CASTRTSVGETQYF.